Listed below are T cell receptor beta chains from one sample, sequenced in a study of CD4+ T cells in melanoma. TCRdb's table, derived via immunoSEQ multiplex PCR, lists solely in-frame clones and lacks some. The profile covers 50,000 or so clones, with roughly 87% appearing a single time and about 11% taken by the ten largest. What was sequenced was peripheral blood. The receptors were sampled from a human donor with melanoma. CDR3s include the opening cysteine and the closing phenylalanine or tryptophan. The order of the fields is V gene, D gene, J gene, clone size, CDR3 DNA, CDR3 protein. The D gene is left open where the match is weak. A clone size is listed for some rows: how often the clone was seen (once, few, many), or a class if it is expanded.

>TRBV7-6|NA|TRBJ2-3|NA
TGTGCCAGCAGCTTGGGCCCAGATACGCAGTATTTT
CASSLGPDTQYF
>TRBV29-1|TRBD1|TRBJ1-1|NA
TGCAGCGCATCGACAGGGGGGACCACTGAAGCTTTCTTT
CSASTGGTTEAFF
>TRBV2|NA|TRBJ2-2|NA
TGTGCCAGCATTGCACAGGACTTTGGCGGGGAGCTGTTTTTT
CASIAQDFGGELFF
>TRBV28|TRBD1|TRBJ1-4|NA
TGTGCCAGCAGTTTAGGGGACAGGGCCAATGAAAAACTGTTTTTT
CASSLGDRANEKLFF
>TRBV28|NA|TRBJ1-1|NA
TGTGCCAGCAGCCAGCCGGACGGATCTCCCGTTGAAGCTTTCTTT
CASSQPDGSPVEAFF
>TRBV18|TRBD1|TRBJ2-7|few
TGTGCCAGCTCTAAAACCGGGACAGGGACCTACTACGAGCAGTACTTC
CASSKTGTGTYYEQYF
>TRBV7-9|NA|TRBJ1-3|NA
TGTGCCAGCAGCTTAGCAGAGAACCTTGGAAACACCATATATTTT
CASSLAENLGNTIYF
>TRBV6-5|NA|TRBJ1-1|NA
TGTGCCAGCAGTTACGGTCAGGACGGCACCACTGAAGCTTTCTTT
CASSYGQDGTTEAFF
>TRBV11-3|NA|TRBJ2-7|NA
TGTGCCAGCAGCTCCAGGGAGGCTGCAATGGACGAGCAGTACTTC
CASSSREAAMDEQYF
>TRBV18|TRBD1|TRBJ2-5|NA
TGTGCCAGCTCACCCGGGACAGGTGCTCCAGAGACCCAGTACTTC
CASSPGTGAPETQYF
>TRBV7-6|NA|TRBJ2-1|NA
TGTGCCAGCAGCGGAGCCGGGTCACGCCAACCCTACAATGAGCAGTTCTTC
CASSGAGSRQPYNEQFF
>TRBV7-2|NA|TRBJ2-7|NA
TGTGCCAGCAGCTTAGGGGTGGGAGCCGGATACGAGCAGTACTTC
CASSLGVGAGYEQYF
>TRBV27|NA|TRBJ2-2|NA
TGTGCCAGCAGTTTGTCCATCGCCGGGACCGGGGAGCTGTTTTTT
CASSLSIAGTGELFF
>TRBV30|NA|TRBJ1-2|NA
TGTGCCTGGAGCCTCGGACCCGTCTATGGCTACACCTTC
CAWSLGPVYGYTF
>TRBV4-1|NA|TRBJ1-2|NA
TGCGCCAGCAGCTCACGGACCAATAATGTCTATGGCTACACCTTC
CASSSRTNNVYGYTF
>TRBV6-1|TRBD1|TRBJ2-7|NA
TGTGCCAGCAGTTCCCGGACAGGGGTAGATTACGAGCAGTACTTC
CASSSRTGVDYEQYF
>TRBV18|NA|TRBJ2-7|NA
TGTGCCAGCTCAACCTCGGCCGGCGCCTCCTACGAGCAGTACTTC
CASSTSAGASYEQYF
>TRBV7-3|TRBD1|TRBJ1-6|NA
TGTGCCAGCAGCCTCTCTGGACAGGGAAATTCACCCCTCCACTTT
CASSLSGQGNSPLHF
>TRBV14|NA|TRBJ1-3|NA
TGTGCCAGCAGCCACGGCTTACCCCGAGGAAACACCATATATTTT
CASSHGLPRGNTIYF
>TRBV5-6|NA|TRBJ2-7|NA
TGTGCCAGCAGCTTGGGTGTTGTCAGCTCCTACGAGCAGTACTTC
CASSLGVVSSYEQYF
>TRBV15|NA|TRBJ2-7|NA
TGTGCCACCAGCGTATGGGACCGGGGCTACGAGCAGTACTTC
CATSVWDRGYEQYF
>TRBV6-1|NA|TRBJ1-5|NA
TGTGCCAGCAGTGAAGTGGGAGGTTCCAATCAGCCCCAGCATTTT
CASSEVGGSNQPQHF
>TRBV11-3|TRBD2|TRBJ2-5|NA
TGTGCCAGCAGCTTAAGTGGCGGGGGGTTAGAGACCCAGTACTTC
CASSLSGGGLETQYF
>TRBV21-1|NA|TRBJ2-1|NA
TGTGCCAGCAGCTTTCCGGGACAGGCGTGCGGTGAGCAGTTCTTC
CASSFPGQACGEQFF
>TRBV9|TRBD1|TRBJ2-7|NA
TGTGCCAGCAGCGTCACAGGGGGATTGAGCTCCTACGAGCAGTACTTC
CASSVTGGLSSYEQYF
>TRBV7-2|TRBD2|TRBJ2-1|NA
TGTGCCAGCAGCCTACTAGCGGGGGCTTACAATGAGCAGTTCTTC
CASSLLAGAYNEQFF
>TRBV9|NA|TRBJ2-2|NA
TGTGCCAGCAGCGTAGGAACTTTGAACACCGGGGAGCTGTTTTTT
CASSVGTLNTGELFF
>TRBV4-2|NA|TRBJ1-2|NA
TGTGCCAGCAGCCAAGGGGGCAGGACTACTAACTATGGCTACACCTTC
CASSQGGRTTNYGYTF
>TRBV4-3|NA|TRBJ2-1|NA
TGCGCCAGCAGCCAAGACCAGACCAGCGGCGCGTCCTACAATGAGCAGTTCTTC
CASSQDQTSGASYNEQFF
>TRBV19|NA|TRBJ2-2|NA
TGTGCCAGTAGTATGCCCGGCGGCTCAAGGGAGCTGTTTTTT
CASSMPGGSRELFF
>TRBV6-6|TRBD2|TRBJ2-1|NA
TGTGCCAGCAATCTAGCGGGGATCAATGAGCAGTTCTTC
CASNLAGINEQFF
>TRBV19|NA|TRBJ1-3|NA
TGTGCCAGTAGTATCGGGGGGAACTCTGGAAACACCATATATTTT
CASSIGGNSGNTIYF
>TRBV7-8|TRBD1|TRBJ2-1|NA
TGTGCCAGCAGCTCGGGACAGGGGGTGGACAATGAGCAGTTCTTC
CASSSGQGVDNEQFF
>TRBV29-1|TRBD2|TRBJ2-5|NA
TGCAGCGTTGAAGGCGGAGCGGGGGACCAGTACTTC
CSVEGGAGDQYF
>TRBV10-3|NA|TRBJ1-2|NA
TGTGCCATCAGTGAGGGGCCGGTTGGTAACTATGGCTACACCTTC
CAISEGPVGNYGYTF
>TRBV7-2|TRBD2|TRBJ2-1|NA
TGTGCCAGCAGCTCAAGGACTAGCGCCCACAATGAGCAGTTCTTC
CASSSRTSAHNEQFF
>TRBV6-5|NA|TRBJ2-1|NA
TGTGCCAGCAGTCTCCGGGACGGATACTACAATGAGCAGTTCTTC
CASSLRDGYYNEQFF
>TRBV15|TRBD1|TRBJ1-2|NA
TGTGCCACCAGCAGAGGACAGGGGGGAACCTATGGCTACACCTTC
CATSRGQGGTYGYTF
>TRBV5-6|NA|TRBJ1-5|NA
TGTGCCAGCAGCGTCGGTTTAGATCAGCCCCAGCATTTT
CASSVGLDQPQHF
>TRBV29-1|NA|TRBJ2-5|NA
TGCAGCGTTGAAAAAGGAAACAGGGAGTACTTC
CSVEKGNREYF
>TRBV28|NA|TRBJ1-5|NA
TGTGCCAGCAGTTTCGGGGATAGCAATCAGCCCCAGCATTTT
CASSFGDSNQPQHF
>TRBV5-5|NA|TRBJ1-1|NA
TGTGCCAGCAGCTTGGTTACAGTGTCTAACACTGAAGCTTTCTTT
CASSLVTVSNTEAFF
>TRBV7-9|NA|TRBJ2-6|NA
TGTGCCAGCAGCTTAGAACCGAGGTTGACTTTC
CASSLEPRLTF
>TRBV9|NA|TRBJ1-3|NA
TGTGCCAGCAGCCCGATTTCTAGCTCTGGAAACACCATATATTTT
CASSPISSSGNTIYF
>TRBV2|TRBD2|TRBJ2-1|NA
TGTGCCAGCAGTGAAGCTAGCGGGGGCTATTACAATGAGCAGTTCTTC
CASSEASGGYYNEQFF
>TRBV9|TRBD1|TRBJ1-5|once
TGTGCCAGCGGGACAGGGCTTCAGCCCCAGCATTTT
CASGTGLQPQHF
>TRBV2|TRBD2|TRBJ2-1|NA
TGTGCCAGCCGCTCTAGCGGGGGGGCTAATGAGCAGTTCTTC
CASRSSGGANEQFF
>TRBV6-1|NA|TRBJ2-7|NA
TGTGCCAGCAGTGAAGCCCCAAAATACGAGCAGTACTTC
CASSEAPKYEQYF
>TRBV2|TRBD2|TRBJ2-1|NA
TGTGCCAGCAGTGAAACGGCTAGCGGGGGAGGTGAGCAGTTCTTC
CASSETASGGGEQFF
>TRBV9|TRBD1|TRBJ2-3|NA
TGTGCCAGCAGCGGAGTACAGGGGACGTTCACAGATACGCAGTATTTT
CASSGVQGTFTDTQYF
>TRBV11-2|NA|TRBJ2-6|NA
TGTGCCAGCAGCTTGTTCTCTGGGGCCAACGTCCTGACTTTC
CASSLFSGANVLTF
>TRBV9|TRBD2|TRBJ2-3|NA
TGTGCCAGCGGAACTAGCGGGGGGGCAGATACGCAGTATTTT
CASGTSGGADTQYF
>TRBV30|NA|TRBJ1-1|NA
TGTGCCTGGAGTGTAGGATTGGGGACAAGGACTGAAGCTTTCTTT
CAWSVGLGTRTEAFF
>TRBV6-1|TRBD1|TRBJ2-7|NA
TGTGCCAGCAGGGACAGGAGCTCCTACGAGCAGTACTTC
CASRDRSSYEQYF